Following are 19 T cell receptor beta chains from one sample sequenced in a study of T-cell memory formation after mild COVID-19. Via MiXCR, TCRdb re-called the 5' RACE reads, giving one row per CDR3 protein. The table includes around 450,000 distinct CDR3 sequences, 24% detected once. Sequencing was carried out using PBMCs or a T cell subset sorted from them (not recorded which). These receptors were taken from an adult woman who had mild COVID-19 (a few samples of this study predate the infection). Cell type and time point are not known.

This clonotype was seen repeatedly, ten times or more. The chain is built from TRBV2 and TRBJ2-6; the D is unclear. CDR1 is SNHLY, CDR2 FYNNEI, per germline. The V and J ends lost 10 bases and 0 bases respectively, with 10 bases between them. The CDR3 consists of 14 residues. The CDR3 DNA follows: TGTGCCATCGTGCTGGACTCTGGGGCCAACGTCCTGACTTTC. Protein: CAIVLDSGANVLTF.

This clonotype was seen more than once but under ten times. The gene calls are TRBV12-3 or TRBV12-4 and TRBJ2-3; D is perhaps TRBD1 (6 bases). The CDR3 has 19 amino acids. V was trimmed by 6 bases and J by 0 bases, leaving 25 bases between them. The DNA of the CDR3 is TGTGCCAGCAGGTTGGATGGACAGAGGATTCGATCTAGCACAGATACGCAGTATTTT. It translates to CASRLDGQRIRSSTDTQYF.

In its sample, this clonotype was seen a few times. The CDR3 region is CATSEGRNEQFF. For the CDR3, the DNA is TGTGCCACCAGTGAGGGGCGTAATGAGCAGTTCTTC. V is TRBV24-1 and J is TRBJ2-1; TRBD1 might be the D (5 bases). V was pared by 4 bases and J by 7 bases, with 7 bases between. Germline V gene data show CDR1 as KGHDR and CDR2 as SFDVKD. This CDR3 region has 12 residues.

This rearrangement joins TRBV15 to TRBJ2-1; 12 nucleotides align to TRBD2. The V gene's germline CDR1 is LNHNV and CDR2 YYDKDF (reference sequence). The V segment lost 0 bases and the J segment 0 bases; nucleotides outside the gene matches: 9. This CDR3 region has 20 residues. CDR3 coding DNA: TGTGCCACCAGCAGAGATCTGGGACTAGCGGGCCTACTCTCCTACAATGAGCAGTTCTTC. Translation gives CATSRDLGLAGLLSYNEQFF. The entire variable domain, with the rest obtained from reference TRBV15 and TRBJ2-1, is as follows: DAMVIQNPRYQVTQFGKPVTLSCSQTLNHNVMYWYQQKSSQAPKLLFHYYDKDFNNEADTPDNFQSRRPNTSFCFLDIRSPGLGDTAMYLCATSRDLGLAGLLSYNEQFFGPGTRLTVL.

V is TRBV4-1 and J is TRBJ2-1; D may be TRBD1 or TRBD2 (5 bases each). Germline assignment: CDR1 MGHRA and CDR2 YSYEKL. The CDR3 contains 17 residues. The V end was cut by 3 bases, the J end by 2 bases, with 17 bases between. In nucleotides, the CDR3 is TGCGCCAGCAGCCAGCCCCTGGGACCCGGCACCTACAATGAGCAGTTCTTC. Translating gives CASSQPLGPGTYNEQFF.

The chain carries TRBV5-1 and TRBJ2-2; D may be TRBD1 or TRBD2 (5 bases each). Trimming shortened V by 4 bases and J by 4 bases, and 14 bases separated the two germline ends. Per germline, CDR1 SGHRS and CDR2 YFSETQ. This CDR3 has 15 residues. CDR3 sequence: CASSPLRGATGELFF. The CDR3, as DNA: TGCGCCAGCAGCCCCCTAAGGGGAGCCACCGGGGAGCTGTTTTTT. Combining the CDR3 with reference TRBV5-1 and TRBJ2-2 gives the whole variable domain KAGVTQTPRYLIKTRGQQVTLSCSPISGHRSVSWYQQTPGQGLQFLFEYFSETQRNKGNFPGRFSGRQFSNSRSEMNVSTLELGDSALYLCASSPLRGATGELFFGEGSRLTVL.

The rearrangement joins TRBV3-1 to TRBJ2-7, with D perhaps matching TRBD1 or TRBD2 (5 bases each). The length of the CDR3 is 14 residues. Deletions cut 1 base from V and 3 bases from J, with 10 bases between. CDR1 is LGHDT and CDR2 is YNNKEL in the germline V gene (reference sequence). The CDR3: CASSQGRGYYEQYF. The CDR3 coding sequence is TGTGCCAGCAGCCAAGGCCGGGGCTACTACGAGCAGTACTTC.

V usage is TRBV18 and J usage is TRBJ2-3, with 15 bases lining up with TRBD2. There are 18 residues in the CDR3. Germline values: CDR1 KGHSH, CDR2 LQKENI. J gave up 0 bases and V 1 base, and 2 bases lay outside the gene matches. CDR3 in amino acids: CASSPRTSGGASTDTQYF. The DNA of the CDR3 is TGTGCCAGCTCACCACGGACTAGCGGGGGGGCTAGCACAGATACGCAGTATTTT.

This clonotype was seen a handful of times. The chain combines TRBV6-2 or TRBV6-3 with TRBJ2-5; TRBD1 or TRBD2 may be the D gene (5 bases each). The CDR3 totals 15 residues. CDR1 is MNHEY, CDR2 SVGEGT, per germline. Trimming left V 2 bases short and J 5 bases short, with 15 bases between. CDR3 DNA sequence: TGTGCCAGCAGTTACGTGGGGGAGTTGACGGAGACCCAGTACTTC. Translating it yields CASSYVGELTETQYF.

This clonotype has just one count. V is TRBV10-3 and J is TRBJ2-1, with TRBD1 matching over 9 bases. The CDR3 has 14 amino acids. V was clipped by 8 bases and J by 2 bases; unmatched bases: 4. The germline V gene encodes CDR1 ENHRY and CDR2 SYGVKD. The CDR3 nucleotides read TGTGCCATCCGGACAGGGGAACCCTACAATGAGCAGTTCTTC. Translated: CAIRTGEPYNEQFF.

The V call is TRBV20-1, the J call TRBJ2-5; TRBD2 agrees at 8 bases. Germline V lookup: CDR1 DFQATT, CDR2 SNEGSKA (reference sequence). J was trimmed by 5 bases and V by 0 bases; bases with no gene match: 8. This CDR3 is 15 amino acids long. CDR3 in DNA: TGCAGTGCTAGAGATCCTCGCGGGAGGCAGGAGACCCAGTACTTC. It specifies CSARDPRGRQETQYF.

This chain uses TRBV6-2 or TRBV6-3 with TRBJ2-1; 14 bases align to TRBD2. The CDR3 extends over 15 amino acids. The V gene's germline CDR1 is MNHEY and CDR2 SVGEGT. After removal of 6 bases from V and 6 bases from J, the junction contained 4 bases not matched to a gene. The CDR3 sequence: CASRLTSGGANEQFF. As DNA, the CDR3 is TGTGCCAGCAGATTGACTAGCGGGGGGGCCAATGAGCAGTTCTTC.

This chain joins TRBV4-1 and TRBJ2-3, with D possibly matching TRBD2 (6 bases). This CDR3 is built from 15 residues. V lost 1 base and J 4 bases, leaving 12 bases between the germline ends. Germline V gene sequence: CDR1 MGHRA, CDR2 YSYEKL. Here the CDR3 reads CASSQGDSNADTQYF. Written as DNA, the CDR3 is TGCGCCAGCAGCCAAGGGGACTCGAACGCAGATACGCAGTATTTT.

V gene TRBV7-2 combines with J gene TRBJ1-1; D remains unclear. This CDR3 region has 12 residues. Per germline, CDR1 SGHTA and CDR2 FQGNSA. V was shortened by 5 bases and J by 6 bases, with 10 bases between the two germline ends. CDR3 coding DNA: TGTGCCAGCAGCACGGAAGTGGCTGAAGCTTTCTTT. It codes for CASSTEVAEAFF.

The V and J genes are TRBV5-1 and TRBJ2-2, with D possibly called TRBD1 or TRBD2 (5 bases each). Germline CDR1 SGHRS, CDR2 YFSETQ. This CDR3 has 14 amino acids. Trimming took 4 bases from V and 5 from J, leaving 12 bases between them. The CDR3 here is CASSRGPYTGELFF. CDR3 nucleotide sequence: TGCGCCAGCAGCCGGGGACCCTATACCGGGGAGCTGTTTTTT.

This sequence joins TRBV13 and TRBJ1-1, with D possibly being TRBD1 (6 bases). There are 15 residues in the CDR3. Per the germline V gene, CDR1 is PRHDT and CDR2 is FYEKMQ (reference sequence). V was pared by 5 bases and J by 2 bases, with 15 bases between. The CDR3 loop reads CASSHPDRLNTEAFF. The DNA of the CDR3 is TGTGCCAGCAGCCATCCGGACAGATTAAACACTGAAGCTTTCTTT. The full variable domain, in which reference TRBV13 and TRBJ1-1 provide the parts outside the CDR3, is AAGVIQSPRHLIKEKRETATLKCYPIPRHDTVYWYQQGPGQDPQFLISFYEKMQSDKGSIPDRFSAQQFSDYHSELNMSSLELGDSALYFCASSHPDRLNTEAFFGQGTRLTVV.

V is TRBV4-1 and J is TRBJ2-2, with D perhaps assigned TRBD1 or TRBD2 (5 bases each). The CDR3 consists of 14 residues. V dropped 0 bases and J dropped 6 bases, with 8 bases sitting between them. The germline CDR1 and CDR2 sequences are MGHRA and YSYEKL. The CDR3 spells CASSQDRGAGELFF. The CDR3 DNA reads as TGCGCCAGCAGCCAAGACAGAGGGGCCGGGGAGCTGTTTTTT.

The chain links TRBV9 to TRBJ2-7; the match to TRBD1 covers 8 bases. This CDR3 spans 14 amino acids. The V gene's germline CDR1 is SGDLS and CDR2 YYNGEE. The junction had 9 bases not matched to a gene; V was cut back by 5 bases and J by 5 bases. CDR3: CASSRQGANHEQYF. DNA of the CDR3: TGTGCCAGCAGTCGGCAGGGGGCAAACCACGAGCAGTACTTC.

This clonotype was seen only a few times. The V call is TRBV29-1, the J call TRBJ1-5, with TRBD1 identical over 11 bases. Per the germline V gene, CDR1 is SQVTM and CDR2 is ANQGSEA. With 5 bases clipped from V and 2 bases from J, the junction kept 2 bases outside the gene matches. CDR3 length: 14 amino acids. The CDR3 DNA sequence: TGCAGCGTTACGGGACAGGGGGGCAATCAGCCCCAGCATTTT. The encoded protein is CSVTGQGGNQPQHF.